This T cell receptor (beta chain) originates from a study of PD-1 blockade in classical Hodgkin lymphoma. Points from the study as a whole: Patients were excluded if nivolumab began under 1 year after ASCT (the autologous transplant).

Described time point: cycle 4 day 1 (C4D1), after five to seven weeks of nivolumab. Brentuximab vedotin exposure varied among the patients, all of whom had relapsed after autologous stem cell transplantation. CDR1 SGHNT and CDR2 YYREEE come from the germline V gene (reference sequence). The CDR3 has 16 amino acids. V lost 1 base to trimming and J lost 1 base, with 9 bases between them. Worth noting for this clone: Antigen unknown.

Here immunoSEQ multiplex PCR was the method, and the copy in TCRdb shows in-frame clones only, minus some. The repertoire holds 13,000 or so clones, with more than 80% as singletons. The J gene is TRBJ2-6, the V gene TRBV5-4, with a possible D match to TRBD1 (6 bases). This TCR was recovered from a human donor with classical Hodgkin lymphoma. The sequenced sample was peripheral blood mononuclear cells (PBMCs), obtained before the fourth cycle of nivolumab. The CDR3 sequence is CASSLTRGSGANVLTF. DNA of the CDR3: TGTGCCAGCAGCTTGACCAGGGGTTCTGGGGCCAACGTCCTGACTTTC.